These 32 T cell receptor beta chains were all obtained from the same sample, sequenced in a study of T cell responses to AZD1222 COVID-19 vaccine. Data came from immunoSEQ multiplex PCR; TCRdb stores just in-frame clones and leaves some out. The sample consists of about 110,000 clones, roughly 90% of them appearing once. Sequenced here: peripheral blood, sampled on day 0 of AZD1222 vaccination. The receptors were gathered from an adult in good health.

The chain employs TRBV18 and TRBJ2-3; possible D gene TRBD2, 7 bases. V lost 3 bases and J 2 bases, leaving 15 bases between the germline ends. The CDR3 is made up of 16 amino acids. Germline V gene data show CDR1 as KGHSH and CDR2 as LQKENI. The CDR3 reads CASSPGGRKYTDTQYF. DNA for the CDR3: TGTGCCAGCTCACCGGGGGGGCGCAAGTACACAGATACGCAGTATTTT.

The rearrangement joins TRBV3-1 (or the pseudogene TRBV3-2) to TRBJ1-3; D perhaps matches TRBD1 (6 bases). CDR1 LGHDT and CDR2 YNNKEL come from the germline V gene (reference sequence). This CDR3 has 17 amino acids. Trimming removed 4 bases at V and 2 bases at J, with 18 bases between. The CDR3 coding sequence is TGTGCCAGCAGCCCCGGGACCTTCAAGGGGGCTGGAAACACCATATATTTT. This encodes CASSPGTFKGAGNTIYF.

This CDR3 is CASSPGRTDTQYF. The CDR3 nucleotides are TGTGCCAGCAGTCCCGGCCGCACAGATACGCAGTATTTT. The chain joins TRBV27 to TRBJ2-3; no reliable D call. Germline CDR1 and CDR2: MNHEY and SMNVEV (reference sequence). V shed 5 bases and J shed 1 base, with 7 bases lying between them. There are 13 residues in the CDR3.

This sequence joins TRBV7-2 and TRBJ2-7; possible D gene TRBD1, 5 bases. The CDR3 is 15 residues long. V lost 4 bases and J 2 bases, leaving 15 bases between the germline ends. Germline CDR1 and CDR2: SGHTA and FQGNSA. The CDR3 reads CASSSRRTGPYEQYF. The DNA of the CDR3 is TGTGCCAGCAGCTCCCGGAGAACAGGCCCCTACGAGCAGTACTTC.

CDR3 protein: CASSEGPGRNTEAFF. DNA for the CDR3: TGCGCCAGCAGTGAGGGGCCGGGCAGGAACACTGAAGCTTTCTTT. The chain employs TRBV10-1 and TRBJ1-1; no definite D call. V lost 2 bases, J lost 1 base, and 11 bases lay in between. Germline CDR1 WNHNN, CDR2 SYGVQD (reference sequence). The CDR3 is 15 amino acids.

The chain recombines TRBV6-2 or TRBV6-3 with TRBJ2-2; TRBD1 matches at 9 bases. V was pared by 8 bases and J by 4 bases, with 8 bases of the junction left unmatched. Germline lookup yields CDR1 MNHEY and CDR2 SVGEGT. This CDR3 has 15 amino acids. The CDR3 region is CASRRGTGFTGELFF. DNA of the CDR3: TGTGCCAGCCGCCGGGGGACAGGGTTCACCGGGGAGCTGTTTTTT.

This clone was counted once. This chain links TRBV19 with TRBJ1-6; 7 bases fit TRBD1. Per the germline V gene, CDR1 is LNHDA and CDR2 is SQIVND (reference sequence). The CDR3 spans 15 residues. V was clipped by 6 bases and J by 0 bases; unmatched bases: 2. CDR3 sequence (DNA): TGTGCCAGTAGACAGGGGAGCTCCTATAATTCACCCCTCCACTTT. Translated: CASRQGSSYNSPLHF. The variable domain in full, with the rest retrieved from reference TRBV19 and TRBJ1-6, is DGGITQSPKYLFRKEGQNVTLSCEQNLNHDAMYWYRQDPGQGLRLIYYSQIVNDFQKGDIAEGYSVSREKKESFPLTVTSAQKNPTAFYLCASRQGSSYNSPLHFGNGTRLTVT.

This clone was seen a handful of times. This chain links TRBV7-9 with TRBJ1-4; D possibly corresponds to TRBD1 (6 bases). Trimming removed 3 bases from V and 5 bases from J, with 22 bases in between. CDR1 and CDR2 (germline): SEHNR, FQNEAQ (reference sequence). The CDR3 covers 18 residues. CDR3 residues: CASSFPLGGKDSNEKLFF. The CDR3 DNA follows: TGTGCCAGCAGCTTCCCCCTCGGGGGGAAGGACAGCAATGAAAAACTGTTTTTT.

J is TRBJ2-6 and V is TRBV18; 7 bases fit TRBD2. Germline CDR1 reads KGHSH; CDR2 reads LQKENI. The CDR3 consists of 15 residues. Unmatched junction bases numbered 2, after V lost 6 bases and J lost 0 bases. Here the CDR3 DNA reads TGTGCCAGCTCTCGGGGGGACTCTGGGGCCAACGTCCTGACTTTC. This gives the protein CASSRGDSGANVLTF.

V and J are TRBV5-5 and TRBJ2-5; D possibly corresponds to TRBD1 (5 bases). The CDR3 spans 13 residues. The V gene's germline CDR1 is SGHKS and CDR2 YYEKEE (reference sequence). The V end was cut by 3 bases, the J end by 4 bases, with 10 bases between. As DNA, the CDR3 is TGTGCCAGCAGCTACACAAGGGGAGAGACCCAGTACTTC. It codes for CASSYTRGETQYF.

The V call is TRBV7-9, the J call TRBJ2-7; 7 bases align to TRBD2. V dropped 5 bases and J dropped 7; count of bases not matched to a gene: 8. This CDR3 is built from 13 residues. Germline CDR1 and CDR2: SEHNR and FQNEAQ (reference sequence). The CDR3 coding sequence is TGTGCCAGCAGCGCGAACGGCGGGGGAGAGCAGTACTTC. Translation gives CASSANGGGEQYF.

The genes are TRBV5-1 and TRBJ1-2; D unclear. The V gene's germline CDR1 is SGHRS and CDR2 YFSETQ. V gave up 3 bases and J gave up 2 bases, with 11 bases separating them. The CDR3 is 14 residues long. The CDR3 nucleotides are TGCGCCAGCAGCTCGAGGACCGAAAACTATGGCTACACCTTC. Protein product: CASSSRTENYGYTF.

The J gene is TRBJ2-3, the V gene TRBV15; D gene uncertain. This CDR3 is 11 amino acids long. Germline values: CDR1 LNHNV, CDR2 YYDKDF (reference sequence). The V end lost 1 base, the J end lost 6 bases, and 2 bases lay between the germline ends. Here the CDR3 reads CATSRGDTQYF. The CDR3 region has the DNA TGTGCCACCAGCAGAGGGGATACGCAGTATTTT. The full variable domain, in which reference TRBV15 and TRBJ2-3 provide the parts outside the CDR3, is DAMVIQNPRYQVTQFGKPVTLSCSQTLNHNVMYWYQQKSSQAPKLLFHYYDKDFNNEADTPDNFQSRRPNTSFCFLDIRSPGLGDTAMYLCATSRGDTQYFGPGTRLTVL.

The chain couples TRBV11-3 to TRBJ2-5; D remains ambiguous. The CDR3 has 12 amino acids. V was shortened by 4 bases and J by 7 bases, with 10 bases between the two germline ends. Germline V gene data show CDR1 as SGHNT and CDR2 as YENEEA. The CDR3 DNA sequence: TGTGCCAGCAGCTCAATCATCGGGACCCAGTACTTC. It yields the protein CASSSIIGTQYF.

V gene TRBV15 combines with J gene TRBJ1-1; D unresolved. The CDR3 extends over 14 amino acids. V was clipped by 5 bases and J by 1 base, with 11 bases between them. In germline, CDR1 is LNHNV, CDR2 YYDKDF (reference sequence). This CDR3 is CATSARHSNTEAFF. Here the CDR3 DNA reads TGTGCCACCAGCGCCAGACACTCGAACACTGAAGCTTTCTTT.

The CDR3 is CASSWTVSGNTIYF. As DNA, the CDR3 is TGTGCCAGCAGCTGGACCGTTTCTGGAAACACCATATATTTT. The gene calls are TRBV5-8 and TRBJ1-3, with unresolved D. Germline CDR1 is SGHTS and CDR2 is YDEGEE. The CDR3 contains 14 residues. V gave up 3 bases and J gave up 1 base, with 8 bases separating them.

This chain links TRBV5-5 with TRBJ1-4; possible D gene TRBD1, 6 bases. Germline CDR1 is SGHKS and CDR2 is YYEKEE (reference sequence). The CDR3 spans 13 residues. Trimming took 4 bases from V and 4 from J, leaving 8 bases between them. The CDR3 is CASSADSNEKLFF. The CDR3, as DNA: TGTGCCAGCAGCGCGGACAGTAATGAAAAACTGTTTTTT.

The rearrangement uses TRBV7-8 and TRBJ1-4; D possibly corresponds to TRBD1 (6 bases). V shed 6 bases and J shed 3 bases, with 17 bases lying between them. The CDR3 contains 16 residues. The germline gives CDR1 SGHVS, CDR2 FQNEAQ. The CDR3 coding sequence is TGTGCCAGCAGTAGCAAACAGGGCTTGGCTAATGAAAAACTGTTTTTT. It is translated as CASSSKQGLANEKLFF.

This rearrangement joins TRBV9 to TRBJ2-3; D could derive from TRBD1 or TRBD2 (6 bases each). Trimming shortened V by 4 bases and J by 0 bases, and 18 bases separated the two germline ends. Germline V gene sequence: CDR1 SGDLS, CDR2 YYNGEE. The CDR3 is made up of 17 amino acids. The chain's CDR3 is CASSPNRGPRSTDTQYF. CDR3 bases: TGTGCCAGCAGCCCCAACCGGGGGCCACGTAGCACAGATACGCAGTATTTT.

This chain's CDR3 is CASSWGQGGTEAFF. The CDR3 nucleotides read TGTGCCAGCAGCTGGGGACAGGGAGGCACTGAAGCTTTCTTT. V and J are TRBV5-6 and TRBJ1-1; TRBD1 agrees at 9 bases. The germline V gene encodes CDR1 SGHDT and CDR2 YYEEEE. Trimming cost V 3 bases and J 4 bases; bases outside gene matches: 4. This CDR3 has 14 amino acids.

This clone is a singleton in its sample. The rearrangement uses TRBV6-5 and TRBJ2-2, with 7 bases fitting TRBD2. Per the germline V gene, CDR1 is MNHEY and CDR2 is SVGAGI. The CDR3 loop spans 15 amino acids. Germline trimming cut 7 bases from V and 1 base from J; bases unmatched to any gene: 6. The CDR3 sequence: CASNREALNTGELFF. DNA for the CDR3: TGTGCCAGCAACCGGGAGGCCTTGAACACCGGGGAGCTGTTTTTT.

The chain uses TRBV14 and TRBJ2-5; TRBD2 is a possible D gene (5 bases). The CDR3 extends over 14 amino acids. CDR1 and CDR2 from the germline V gene are SGHDN and FVKESK. Trimming left V 0 bases short and J 9 bases short, with 14 bases between. DNA for the CDR3: TGTGCCAGCAGCCAAGACATGACCGGGGTTCCCCAGTACTTC. Translating gives CASSQDMTGVPQYF.

V gene TRBV19 combines with J gene TRBJ1-3, with D uncertain. The V gene lost 5 bases and the J gene lost 3 bases, with 8 bases spanning the gap. Germline lookup yields CDR1 LNHDA and CDR2 SQIVND (reference sequence). The CDR3 loop spans 13 amino acids. The chain's CDR3 is CASSEHGGNTIYF. In DNA form, the CDR3 reads TGTGCCAGTAGTGAGCACGGTGGAAACACCATATATTTT.

The rearrangement uses TRBV13 and TRBJ1-2, with 7 bases fitting TRBD1. The CDR3 has 14 amino acids. After removal of 5 bases from V and 3 bases from J, the junction contained 6 bases not matched to a gene. Germline V gene lookup returns CDR1 PRHDT and CDR2 FYEKMQ (reference sequence). The CDR3 coding sequence is TGTGCCAGCAGCGAAGGGGGCTCGGACTATGGCTACACCTTC. Encoded protein: CASSEGGSDYGYTF.

This rearrangement joins TRBV4-1 to TRBJ2-3, with 9 bases that match TRBD2. The CDR3 is 19 residues long. Looked up from germline, CDR1 is MGHRA and CDR2 is YSYEKL. The V gene end was trimmed by 2 bases and the J gene end by 7 bases; junction bases not matched to a gene: 19. The DNA of the CDR3 is TGCGCCAGCAGCCAACGCATTGGGGCGACTAGCGGAATCGCAAATACGCAGTATTTT. It yields the protein CASSQRIGATSGIANTQYF.

The V call is TRBV10-3, the J call TRBJ1-5; no reliable D call. The CDR3 consists of 13 residues. V lost 6 bases, J lost 4 bases, and 10 bases lay in between. Germline CDR1 reads ENHRY; CDR2 reads SYGVKD. The CDR3 loop reads CAISPNANQPQHF. CDR3 nucleotides: TGTGCCATCAGCCCTAATGCTAATCAGCCCCAGCATTTT.

The chain couples TRBV7-9 to TRBJ1-6, with 7 positions matching TRBD1. The germline gives CDR1 SEHNR, CDR2 FQNEAQ (reference sequence). V lost 4 bases, J lost 0 bases, and 6 bases stayed unmatched. The CDR3 sequence is 17 residues long. The CDR3 spells CASSSGQASSYNSPLHF. The CDR3 region has the DNA TGTGCCAGCAGCTCCGGACAGGCGAGCTCCTATAATTCACCCCTCCACTTT.

The rearrangement joins TRBV2 to TRBJ2-1; tentative D call: TRBD2 (7 bases). Looked up from germline, CDR1 is SNHLY and CDR2 is FYNNEI. The CDR3 spans 13 residues. The V end lost 6 bases, the J end lost 6 bases, and 12 bases lay between the germline ends. The CDR3 sequence is CASRRGGANEQFF. The DNA for the CDR3 is TGTGCCAGCAGACGAGGGGGGGCCAATGAGCAGTTCTTC.

The rearrangement links TRBV28 to TRBJ2-1; D unclear. The CDR3 is 11 amino acids. V was trimmed by 2 bases and J by 6 bases, leaving 2 bases between them. Germline V gives CDR1 MDHEN, CDR2 SYDVKM. The CDR3 nucleotides are TGTGCCAGCAGTTTACGCAATGAGCAGTTCTTC. Translated: CASSLRNEQFF.

The chain is built from TRBV9 and TRBJ2-1; 11 nucleotides agree with TRBD2. The CDR3 extends over 15 amino acids. CDR1 is SGDLS, CDR2 YYNGEE, per germline. V lost 2 bases and J lost 3; bases outside the gene matches: 1. CDR3: CASSVTSGIYNEQFF. In DNA, the CDR3 is TGTGCCAGCAGCGTGACTAGCGGGATCTACAATGAGCAGTTCTTC.

This clone was seen a single time. The chain joins TRBV6-5 to TRBJ2-7, with 9 bases fitting TRBD1. The CDR3 runs 16 residues. After removal of 4 bases from V and 1 base from J, the junction contained 8 bases not matched to a gene. CDR1 MNHEY and CDR2 SVGAGI come from the germline V gene. The CDR3 reads CASSSFTGGLSYEQYF. CDR3 coding DNA: TGTGCCAGCAGTTCCTTCACAGGGGGCTTATCCTACGAGCAGTACTTC.

To note about this clone: An end of the junction differs from the germline gene, which may be a read error. This chain links TRBV4-1 with TRBJ1-2, with 7 bases fitting TRBD1. CDR3 length: 18 amino acids. In germline, CDR1 is MGHRA, CDR2 YSYEKL. CDR3 in DNA: TGCGCCAGCAGACAAGGAAGGGGGCAGGGGACAGCTAACTATGGCTACACCTTC. This codes for CASRQGRGQGTANYGYTF.